These 6 T cell receptor beta chains were sequenced from one sample in a study of early T cells in non-severe SARS-CoV-2 infection. TCRdb ran MiXCR on the 5' RACE reads and lists one entry per CDR3 protein. The sample has 70,000 to 85,000 distinct CDR3 sequences, 12% seen once. This material consisted of whole blood, taken at baseline. Receptor source: an adult who was a healthcare worker with PCR-confirmed SARS-CoV-2 infection or an uninfected control (not recorded which). The donor label of this sample is uncertain.

This clonotype came up many times. V usage is TRBV11-2 and J usage is TRBJ1-1, with 7 bases fitting TRBD1. This CDR3 is built from 13 residues. Germline CDR1 and CDR2: SGHAT and FQNNGV. The V and J ends lost 7 bases and 8 bases, in that order; junction bases with no gene match: 10. In DNA, the CDR3 is TGTGCCAGCATGAGGGCACAGGGGCTGGAAGCTTTCTTT. This translates into CASMRAQGLEAFF.

This clonotype was observed at least ten times. The chain has TRBV2 and TRBJ1-1; D gene unclear. This CDR3 is 11 amino acids long. V was pared by 8 bases and J by 1 base, with 5 bases between. Germline-derived CDR1 and CDR2 are SNHLY and FYNNEI. CDR3 region: CASWENTEAFF. CDR3 nucleotide sequence: TGTGCCAGCTGGGAGAACACTGAAGCTTTCTTT.

This clonotype was counted between two and nine times. V gene TRBV27 combines with J gene TRBJ2-5, with 9 bases that match TRBD1. Germline CDR1 is MNHEY and CDR2 is SMNVEV (reference sequence). The CDR3 has 15 residues. Trimming removed 5 bases from V and 5 bases from J; junction bases left unmatched: 9. CDR3 DNA sequence: TGTGCCAGCAGTGTCGCCGGGACAGGGAAGGAGACCCAGTACTTC. Residues: CASSVAGTGKETQYF.

There are many counts of this clonotype. The V gene is TRBV9, the J gene TRBJ2-7; possible D gene TRBD2, 5 bases. The V gene lost 0 bases and the J gene lost 4 bases, with 14 bases spanning the gap. This CDR3 is 15 amino acids long. Germline CDR1 and CDR2: SGDLS and YYNGEE. The DNA of the CDR3 is TGTGCCAGCAGCGTAGGTGGGAGTGTCGGGTACGAGCAGTACTTC. Encoded protein: CASSVGGSVGYEQYF.

The chain carries TRBV6-2 or TRBV6-3 and TRBJ1-1; 9 positions match TRBD1. Losses at the gene ends were 4 bases for V and 2 bases for J; bases not matched to a gene: 5. CDR3 length: 15 residues. The V gene's germline CDR1 is MNHEY and CDR2 SVGEGT. Here the CDR3 DNA reads TGTGCCAGCAGTTCCTCGACAGGGGGTAACACTGAAGCTTTCTTT. As protein: CASSSSTGGNTEAFF.

This clonotype was seen many times. This chain connects TRBV20-1 to TRBJ1-6; D unclear. The V end lost 3 bases, the J end lost 4 bases, and 10 bases lay between the germline ends. The CDR3 sequence is 14 residues long. The V gene's germline CDR1 is DFQATT and CDR2 SNEGSKA (reference sequence). CDR3 protein: CSASIAYYNSPLHF. The CDR3 DNA reads TGCAGTGCTAGCATAGCCTATTATAATTCACCCCTCCACTTT.